Following are 24 T cell receptor beta chains from one sample sequenced in a study of blood T cell repertoires in COVID-19. Profiled with immunoSEQ multiplex PCR; TCRdb holds only in-frame clones, not every one. This table has under 150,000 clones, 80% to 90% appearing once. Sequenced: peripheral blood. Source of these receptors: a woman aged 55-75 years with active COVID-19.

The CDR3 spells CASSLAGGGSPLHF. The CDR3 DNA is TGTGCCAGCAGCTTAGCTGGGGGAGGATCACCCCTCCACTTT. This chain joins TRBV7-9 and TRBJ1-6; D is possibly TRBD1 (5 bases). Germline assignment: CDR1 SEHNR and CDR2 FQNEAQ (reference sequence). CDR3 length equals 14 residues. Trimming took off 0 bases at V and 10 bases at J, with 10 bases between the two ends.

As to this clone: Other nucleotide sequences in the sample specify the same CDR3. This rearrangement joins TRBV28 to TRBJ2-1, with 11 bases matching TRBD1. The CDR3 loop spans 15 amino acids. The V gene end was trimmed by 4 bases and the J gene end by 9 bases; junction bases not matched to a gene: 8. Per germline, CDR1 MDHEN and CDR2 SYDVKM. The CDR3 protein is CASSSPGQGVGEQFF. The CDR3 bases are TGTGCCAGCAGTTCCCCGGGACAGGGGGTCGGTGAGCAGTTCTTC.

V is TRBV7-9 and J is TRBJ2-7; D is unclear. The germline V gene encodes CDR1 SEHNR and CDR2 FQNEAQ (reference sequence). There are 15 residues in the CDR3. Trimming took 4 bases from V and 3 from J, leaving 16 bases between them. CDR3 sequence reads: CASSSSSSMIYEQYF. DNA for the CDR3: TGTGCCAGCAGCTCTAGTAGTTCCATGATCTACGAGCAGTACTTC. Drawing the rest from reference TRBV7-9 and TRBJ2-7, the complete variable domain is DTGVSQNPRHKITKRGQNVTFRCDPISEHNRLYWYRQTLGQGPEFLTYFQNEAQLEKSRLLSDRFSAERPKGSFSTLEIQRTEQGDSAMYLCASSSSSSMIYEQYFGPGTRLTVT.

The V gene is TRBV12-3 or TRBV12-4, the J gene TRBJ1-2; 7 bases match TRBD1. CDR3 length: 11 residues. V trimming: 6 bases; J trimming: 7 bases; junction bases outside the gene matches: 2. The CDR3 coding sequence is TGTGCCAGCAGCGCAGGGGGTGGCTACACCTTC. Translation: CASSAGGGYTF.

The chain carries TRBV4-1 and TRBJ2-3; 10 nucleotides align to TRBD2. The CDR3 totals 18 residues. The ends lost 0 bases at V and 4 bases at J; junction bases unmatched: 10. CDR1 MGHRA and CDR2 YSYEKL come from the germline V gene. The CDR3 DNA is TGCGCCAGCAGCCAAGAAGGACCGACTAGCGGGCAGGCAGATACGCAGTATTTT. Amino acids: CASSQEGPTSGQADTQYF.

V is TRBV10-1 and J is TRBJ2-5; the D gene is possibly TRBD1 (5 bases). Trimming took 3 bases from V and 5 from J, leaving 16 bases between them. Germline V lookup: CDR1 WNHNN, CDR2 SYGVQD (reference sequence). The CDR3 is 15 amino acids. The DNA of the CDR3 is TGCGCCAGCAGTGAACAGGCATCAACATGGGAGACCCAGTACTTC. Translated: CASSEQASTWETQYF.

The chain joins TRBV12-3 or TRBV12-4 to TRBJ2-7; perhaps TRBD1 as D (5 bases). Trimming cost V 3 bases and J 7 bases, with 7 bases left between them. This CDR3 has 11 amino acids. CDR3 nucleotide sequence: TGTGCCAGCAGTTTGGGGCGGGAGCAGTACTTC. Amino acid sequence: CASSLGREQYF.

This clone showed up just once. The chain joins TRBV28 to TRBJ2-7; 7 nucleotides line up with TRBD2. The CDR3 spans 16 residues. V trimming: 1 base; J trimming: 2 bases; junction bases outside the gene matches: 8. Germline lookup yields CDR1 MDHEN and CDR2 SYDVKM. The DNA of the CDR3 is TGTGCCAGCAGTTTATTTCCTAGCGGCCAAACCTACGAGCAGTACTTC. As protein: CASSLFPSGQTYEQYF.

The chain uses TRBV9 and TRBJ2-5, with 10 bases aligning to TRBD1. The CDR3 runs 15 residues. Germline CDR1 and CDR2: SGDLS and YYNGEE. J was trimmed by 5 bases and V by 2 bases; bases with no gene match: 6. This CDR3 reads CASSVGTGVVETQYF. The CDR3, as DNA: TGTGCCAGCAGCGTCGGGACAGGGGTAGTTGAGACCCAGTACTTC. Based on the CDR3 plus reference TRBV9 and TRBJ2-5, the full variable domain is DSGVTQTPKHLITATGQRVTLRCSPRSGDLSVYWYQQSLDQGLQFLIQYYNGEERAKGNILERFSAQQFPDLHSELNLSSLELGDSALYFCASSVGTGVVETQYFGPGTRLLVL.

The count of this clone is one. The chain uses TRBV3-1 (or the pseudogene TRBV3-2) and TRBJ2-7; the match to TRBD1 covers 8 bases. Germline V CDR1 and CDR2: LGHDT, YNNKEL (reference sequence). The CDR3 has 15 amino acids. V was pared by 4 bases and J by 3 bases, with 8 bases of the junction left unmatched. Here the CDR3 reads CASSPTGTGFYEQYF. CDR3 DNA: TGTGCCAGCAGCCCCACCGGGACAGGTTTCTACGAGCAGTACTTC.

This sequence joins TRBV6-5 and TRBJ2-1, with TRBD2 identical over 7 bases. Germline-derived CDR1 and CDR2 are MNHEY and SVGAGI. J gave up 9 bases and V 2 bases, and 7 bases lay outside the gene matches. The CDR3 contains 14 residues. The CDR3 coding sequence is TGTGCCAGCAGTTACGGGAGCGGGGATAGTGAGCAGTTCTTC. As protein: CASSYGSGDSEQFF.

The V call is TRBV10-1, the J call TRBJ2-3; a weak D match, TRBD1 (6 bases). Germline values: CDR1 WNHNN, CDR2 SYGVQD (reference sequence). This CDR3 spans 15 amino acids. V was pared by 2 bases and J by 2 bases, with 11 bases between. The CDR3 here is CASSETLGATDTQYF. For the CDR3, the DNA is TGCGCCAGCAGTGAGACTCTGGGGGCCACAGATACGCAGTATTTT.

This chain uses TRBV5-1 with TRBJ2-2; the match to TRBD2 covers 9 bases. CDR1 is SGHRS, CDR2 YFSETQ, per germline. CDR3 length equals 15 residues. V gave up 3 bases and J gave up 5 bases; unmatched junction bases: 5. CDR3: CASSSSGISTGELFF. The CDR3 DNA reads as TGCGCCAGCAGCTCTAGCGGGATCAGTACCGGGGAGCTGTTTTTT.

The V and J genes are TRBV6-2 or TRBV6-3 and TRBJ2-5; no firm D call. The V gene's germline CDR1 is MNHEY and CDR2 SVGEGT. The V gene lost 6 bases and the J gene lost 5 bases, with 7 bases spanning the gap. This CDR3 region has 11 residues. The DNA of the CDR3 is TGTGCCAGCAGCACGAGGGAGACCCAGTACTTC. Amino acid sequence: CASSTRETQYF.

The chain combines TRBV18 with TRBJ1-1, with 7 bases matching TRBD1. This CDR3 has 15 residues. Germline CDR1 reads KGHSH; CDR2 reads LQKENI. V was pared by 3 bases and J by 1 base, with 5 bases of the junction left unmatched. The CDR3 coding sequence is TGTGCCAGCTCACCCCCGGGACAGACGAACACTGAAGCTTTCTTT. Residues: CASSPPGQTNTEAFF. Filled out from reference TRBV18 and TRBJ1-1, the complete variable domain reads NAGVMQNPRHLVRRRGQEARLRCSPMKGHSHVYWYRQLPEEGLKFMVYLQKENIIDESGMPKERFSAEFPKEGPSILRIQQVVRGDSAAYFCASSPPGQTNTEAFFGQGTRLTVV.

The genes are TRBV10-1 and TRBJ1-1; the match to TRBD1 covers 7 bases. Germline V gives CDR1 WNHNN, CDR2 SYGVQD (reference sequence). The V segment lost 6 bases and the J segment 0 bases; nucleotides outside the gene matches: 10. The CDR3 has 16 residues. The CDR3 region is CASRGQGGGVNTEAFF. CDR3 DNA sequence: TGCGCCAGCAGGGGGCAGGGGGGAGGAGTGAACACTGAAGCTTTCTTT.

This chain connects TRBV9 to TRBJ2-7; TRBD2 is a possible D gene (6 bases). The germline V gene has CDR1 SGDLS and CDR2 YYNGEE. Trimming left V 0 bases short and J 0 bases short, with 13 bases between. CDR3 length equals 16 residues. This CDR3 reads CASSVVGGRSSYEQYF. The DNA for the CDR3 is TGTGCCAGCAGCGTAGTCGGTGGGAGGAGCTCCTACGAGCAGTACTTC.

The chain employs TRBV4-2 and TRBJ2-1, with 10 bases that match TRBD1. CDR3 length equals 16 residues. Per germline, CDR1 LGHNA and CDR2 YNFKEQ. The V segment lost 2 bases and the J segment 6 bases; nucleotides outside the gene matches: 7. CDR3 bases: TGTGCCAGCAGCCAACCTACGGGACAGGGGATCAATGAGCAGTTCTTC. Its protein is CASSQPTGQGINEQFF.

The V gene is TRBV5-6, the J gene TRBJ1-1; D is undetermined. The germline CDR1 and CDR2 sequences are SGHDT and YYEEEE. The CDR3 has 15 amino acids. Trimming left V 4 bases short and J 2 bases short, with 15 bases between. CDR3: CASSPVEQSNTEAFF. DNA for the CDR3: TGTGCCAGCAGCCCCGTGGAACAGTCAAACACTGAAGCTTTCTTT.

CDR3 DNA: TGTGCCAGCAGGGGACTAGCGGAGGGGACTTCCTACGAGCAGTACTTC. It codes for CASRGLAEGTSYEQYF. The J gene is TRBJ2-7, the V gene TRBV11-2; 11 bases are a match to TRBD2. CDR1 is SGHAT and CDR2 is FQNNGV in the germline V gene. The CDR3 length is 16 residues. Trimming at V came to 6 bases and at J to 1 base, leaving 8 bases not matched to a gene.

In nucleotides, the CDR3 is TGTGCCAGTAGTATCGAGCAGGGGATTGACTACACCTTC. Its protein product is CASSIEQGIDYTF. J is TRBJ1-2 and V is TRBV19; maybe TRBD1 (6 bases). Trimming shortened V by 3 bases and J by 10 bases, and 15 bases separated the two germline ends. CDR3 length equals 13 residues. CDR1 is LNHDA, CDR2 SQIVND, per germline (reference sequence).

The CDR3 coding sequence is TGTGCCAGCAGCCCGCGATGGAGTAGCTCCTACAATGAGCAGTTCTTC. Amino acids: CASSPRWSSSYNEQFF. The gene calls are TRBV7-3 and TRBJ2-1, with unresolved D. CDR1 is SGHTA and CDR2 is FQGTGA in the germline V gene. The CDR3 length is 16 residues. V was clipped by 5 bases and J by 0 bases, with 14 bases between them.

V and J are TRBV24-1 and TRBJ2-5, with 8 positions matching TRBD2. The CDR3 consists of 17 residues. The germline V gene has CDR1 KGHDR and CDR2 SFDVKD. J gave up 1 base and V 1 base, and 7 bases lay outside the gene matches. CDR3 residues: CATSDFGSGALQETQYF. As DNA, the CDR3 is TGTGCCACCAGTGATTTCGGTAGCGGGGCCCTCCAAGAGACCCAGTACTTC.

The rearrangement joins TRBV13 to TRBJ2-3; 12 nucleotides agree with TRBD2. Per the germline V gene, CDR1 is PRHDT and CDR2 is FYEKMQ (reference sequence). This CDR3 spans 17 amino acids. V shed 5 bases and J 0 bases; nucleotides not matched to a gene: 6. DNA for the CDR3: TGTGCCAGCAGCAACCCGGGACTAGCGGGCAGCACAGATACGCAGTATTTT. This sequence encodes CASSNPGLAGSTDTQYF.